This is a list of T cell receptor beta chains from one sample in a study of T cells after yellow fever vaccination. MiXCR was run by TCRdb on the 5' RACE reads, yielding one entry per CDR3 protein. The sample carries some 100,000 distinct CDR3 sequences, 7.2% recorded once. The specimen comprised CD4+ T cells sorted from PBMCs, sampled about 49 days after the first yellow fever vaccination. The receptors here all came from a man aged 18 to 29 who received the YFV17D yellow fever vaccine. CDR3s include the opening cysteine and the closing phenylalanine or tryptophan. Each record gives: clone size, V gene, J gene, D gene, CDR3 protein, CDR3 DNA. The D gene is left open where the match is weak. Expanded clones get a size class; other rows say once, few or many, or leave the size out.

many	TRBV24-1	TRBJ1-5	TRBD1	CATGTGGLDQPQHF	TGTGCCACCGGAACAGGGGGCCTGGATCAGCCCCAGCATTTT
many	TRBV4-1	TRBJ2-1	TRBD2	CASSQEILPGGYEQFF	TGCGCCAGCAGCCAAGAAATACTACCGGGGGGGTATGAGCAGTTCTTC
many	TRBV6-6	TRBJ1-3	.	CATSIGGNTIYF	TGTGCCACGTCCATCGGGGGAAACACCATATATTTT
many	TRBV5-1	TRBJ2-4	.	CASSSATGRNIQYF	TGCGCCAGCAGCTCCGCGACTGGGAGAAACATTCAGTACTTC
many	TRBV5-4	TRBJ2-1	.	CASSLSGFPYNEQFF	TGTGCCAGCAGCTTGTCCGGGTTCCCCTACAATGAGCAGTTCTTC
many	TRBV29-1	TRBJ2-2	TRBD2	CSARGTSVVGELFF	TGCAGCGCCAGGGGGACTAGCGTAGTCGGGGAGCTGTTTTTT
many	TRBV7-2	TRBJ1-3	.	CASSPRRNSGNTIYF	TGTGCCAGCAGCCCTCGCAGGAACTCTGGAAACACCATATATTTT
many	TRBV7-6	TRBJ2-3	.	CASSLYHITVLTGTDTQYF	TGTGCCAGCAGCTTATACCACATCACCGTCCTCACGGGCACAGATACGCAGTATTTT
few	TRBV6-6	TRBJ2-3	TRBD2	CAGAGADTQYF	TGTGCCGGAGCGGGGGCGGATACGCAGTATTTT
many	TRBV20-1	TRBJ2-3	TRBD2	CSASGGGGTDTQYF	TGCAGTGCTAGTGGCGGGGGGGGAACAGATACGCAGTATTTT
many	TRBV12-3/TRBV12-4	TRBJ1-3	.	CASSSGRETGNTIYF	TGTGCCAGCAGTTCGGGCAGAGAAACTGGAAACACCATATATTTT
many	TRBV7-2	TRBJ2-3	TRBD2	CATRLAGGADTQYF	TGTGCCACCAGACTAGCGGGGGGGGCGGATACGCAGTATTTT
many	TRBV7-9	TRBJ1-2	.	CASSLGAGSDYGYTF	TGTGCCAGCAGCTTAGGGGCAGGATCTGACTATGGCTACACCTTC
many	TRBV2	TRBJ2-1	.	CASSEARQGGPEQFF	TGTGCCAGCAGTGAAGCTAGGCAGGGGGGACCTGAGCAGTTCTTC
many	TRBV7-2	TRBJ2-7	TRBD1	CASSITGTVLSYEQYF	TGTGCCAGCAGTATCACCGGGACAGTCCTCTCCTACGAGCAGTACTTC
many	TRBV7-3	TRBJ2-1	TRBD2	CASGPGTRVNEQFF	TGTGCCAGCGGACCCGGGACTAGGGTCAATGAGCAGTTCTTC
.	TRBV7-6	TRBJ2-5	TRBD1	CASSLSQGAGETQYF	TGTGCCAGCAGCTTATCACAGGGGGCAGGGGAGACCCAGTACTTC